These 12 T cell receptor beta chains were sequenced from one sample in a study of T cell repertoires in cytomegalovirus infection. The antigens these receptors bind are not known. TCRdb independently ran MiXCR on the reads; one entry per CDR3 protein. The table has roughly 860,000 distinct CDR3 sequences, over 25% seen once; the top ten hold 9.5% to 15%. Sequenced here: cultured CD8+ T cells from PBMCs, sampled from culture after CMV antigen stimulation. The receptors come from a human donor in good health (CMV status not recorded). Some clones in this sample may be carry-over from other donors' samples.

In the case of this clonotype: A single base separates this from a much larger clone, so it may be a read error. The J gene is TRBJ2-7, the V gene TRBV6-5; D gene ambiguous. Germline lookup yields CDR1 MNHEY and CDR2 SVGAGI. The CDR3 sequence is 11 residues long. In DNA form, the CDR3 reads TGTGCCGGCAGAGACTCCTACGAGCAGTACTTC. Translation gives CAGRDSYEQYF.

The chain couples TRBV15 to TRBJ2-3, with TRBD2 matching over 11 bases. The CDR3 totals 15 residues. Germline-derived CDR1 and CDR2 are LNHNV and YYDKDF (reference sequence). Trimming took 5 bases from V and 5 from J; bases not matched to a gene: 6. CDR3 coding DNA: TGTGCCACCAGCCTCCCACTAGCGGGGGTAGATACGCAGTATTTT. It translates to CATSLPLAGVDTQYF.

The V and J genes are TRBV6-6 and TRBJ2-7; D ambiguous. There are 13 residues in the CDR3. The germline CDR1 and CDR2 sequences are MNHNY and SVGAGI (reference sequence). Trimming cost V 5 bases and J 1 base, with 9 bases left between them. The CDR3 DNA reads TGTGCCAGCAGTGCCAGACATTCCTACGAGCAGTACGTC. It specifies CASSARHSYEQYV.

The V gene is TRBV27, the J gene TRBJ2-6; D is uncertain. Germline V gene sequence: CDR1 MNHEY, CDR2 SMNVEV (reference sequence). Between the trimmed V and J ends, which lost 3 bases and 1 base, there was a span of 7 bases. The CDR3 runs to 15 residues. CDR3 DNA: TGTGCCAGCAGTTTTTCGGAGTCTGGGGCCAACGTCCTGACTTTC. It is translated as CASSFSESGANVLTF.

The sample holds a few counts of this clonotype. The chain is built from TRBV6-1 and TRBJ2-7; 10 bases line up with TRBD2. V was pared by 1 base and J by 4 bases, with 1 base of the junction left unmatched. Germline V gives CDR1 MNHNS, CDR2 SASEGT. The CDR3 covers 14 residues. This CDR3 is CASSEELAGYEQYV. DNA for the CDR3: TGTGCCAGCAGTGAAGAACTAGCGGGGTACGAGCAGTACGTC.

J is TRBJ2-1 and V is TRBV9; tentatively, D is TRBD1 (7 bases). The CDR3 runs to 16 residues. Germline V gene data show CDR1 as SGDLS and CDR2 as YYNGEE. V lost 0 bases, J lost 6 bases, and 16 bases lay in between. This chain's CDR3 is CASSVALRQGGNEQFF. The CDR3 nucleotides read TGTGCCAGCAGCGTAGCTTTGAGACAGGGAGGCAATGAGCAGTTCTTC.

A note on this clonotype: This may stem from a read error, because a much larger clone lies one nucleotide away. V usage is TRBV7-6 and J usage is TRBJ1-5; D ambiguous. Germline V lookup: CDR1 SGHVS, CDR2 FNYEAQ. This CDR3 is 15 amino acids long. CDR3 bases: TGTGTCAGCAGCTTAGAGGCGGGGAGCAATCAGCCCCAGCATTTT. Amino acids: CVSSLEAGSNQPQHF.

Notes on this clonotype: Since a much larger clone is just one base distant, this may be a read error. The chain carries TRBV7-2 and TRBJ2-5; 11 nucleotides agree with TRBD2. V lost 7 bases to trimming and J lost 3 bases; unmatched junction nucleotides: 13. Germline values: CDR1 SGHTA, CDR2 FQGNSA. The CDR3 extends over 17 amino acids. CDR3 sequence (DNA): TGTGCCAGCAACATCAACAGGGGGACTAGCGGAAAAGAGACCCAGTACTTC. Its translation is CASNINRGTSGKETQYF.

This clonotype was detected a few times. The chain has TRBV19 and TRBJ1-1, with D possibly matching TRBD1 (6 bases). Trimming removed 5 bases at V and 3 bases at J, with 22 bases between. Per germline, CDR1 LNHDA and CDR2 SQIVND (reference sequence). The CDR3 length is 17 residues. The CDR3 DNA reads as TGTGCCAGTAGTCCCCTGGGGGCCTGGAGCCTCGACACTGAAGCTTTCTTT. Residues: CASSPLGAWSLDTEAFF.

The chain combines TRBV7-2 with TRBJ2-7, with D perhaps matching TRBD1 (5 bases). Trimming stripped 1 base from V and 1 base from J, with 11 bases between. The germline V gene encodes CDR1 SGHTA and CDR2 FQGNSA. The CDR3 runs 15 residues. The CDR3 region has the DNA TGTGCCAGCAGCTTAGATACAGGCAAATCCTACGAGCAGTACTTC. Its translation is CASSLDTGKSYEQYF.

This clonotype came up a few times. The chain carries TRBV27 and TRBJ2-3, with a possible D match to TRBD2 (7 bases). This CDR3 has 16 amino acids. Germline CDR1 reads MNHEY; CDR2 reads SMNVEV (reference sequence). Trimming left V 5 bases short and J 3 bases short, with 18 bases between. The CDR3: CASSPTGRGRTDTQYF. CDR3 DNA sequence: TGTGCCAGCAGTCCGACCGGGCGGGGGCGGACAGATACGCAGTATTTT.

CDR3 DNA sequence: TGTGCCAGCAGCTACAGGGAGTTTGAGCAGTTCTTC. This gives the protein CASSYREFEQFF. The V gene is TRBV7-9, the J gene TRBJ2-1, with TRBD1 as a possible D gene (6 bases). Germline CDR1 reads SEHNR; CDR2 reads FQNEAQ (reference sequence). The CDR3 covers 12 residues. V was trimmed by 4 bases and J by 9 bases, leaving 10 bases between them.